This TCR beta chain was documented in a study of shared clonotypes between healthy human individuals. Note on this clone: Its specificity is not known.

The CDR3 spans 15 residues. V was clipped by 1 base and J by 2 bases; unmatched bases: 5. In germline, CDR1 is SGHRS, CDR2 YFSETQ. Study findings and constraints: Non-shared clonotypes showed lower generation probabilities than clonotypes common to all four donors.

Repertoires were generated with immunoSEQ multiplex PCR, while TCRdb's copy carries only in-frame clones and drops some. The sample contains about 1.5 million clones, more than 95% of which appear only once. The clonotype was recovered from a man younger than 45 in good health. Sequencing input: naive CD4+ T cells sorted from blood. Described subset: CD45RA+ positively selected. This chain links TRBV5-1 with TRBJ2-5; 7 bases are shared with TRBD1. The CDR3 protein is CASSLIRDRQETQYF. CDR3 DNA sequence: TGCGCCAGCAGCTTGATCCGGGACAGACAAGAGACCCAGTACTTC.